These 12 T cell receptor beta chains were sequenced from one sample in a study of blood T cells in healthy people across ages (dated by TCRdb to between 2015 and 2017). Library preparation employed 5' RACE. TCRdb shows the sequencer as Illumina HiSeq 2500. A second PCR of 7 to 11 cycles was performed with a sample-barcoded 5' primer and a J-beta primer mix. TCRdb passed the public sequencing reads through fastp at Q25 and MiXCR, retaining productive beta sequences. When rows share a CDR3 protein, they turn into one entry using the most common DNA and genes. This sample lists 700,000 to 900,000 distinct CDR3 sequences; roughly 26% were detected once. The top ten hold under 3% of the sample. This sample also appeared in a second study, on T cells of mothers and their children.

The sample was blood. The receptors derive from a boy aged 5-17 years in good health.

V and J are TRBV15 and TRBJ2-3; 9 bases match TRBD2. V lost 0 bases, J lost 3 bases, and 4 bases stayed unmatched. The CDR3 consists of 16 residues. Germline CDR1 reads LNHNV; CDR2 reads YYDKDF (reference sequence). The CDR3 loop reads CATSREAGGRTDTQYF. The DNA for the CDR3 is TGTGCCACCAGCAGAGAAGCGGGGGGCAGAACAGATACGCAGTATTTT.

V usage is TRBV19 and J usage is TRBJ1-5; D is possibly TRBD1 (5 bases). The length of the CDR3 is 15 residues. Trimming shortened V by 4 bases and J by 4 bases, and 14 bases separated the two germline ends. Germline-derived CDR1 and CDR2 are LNHDA and SQIVND (reference sequence). Here the CDR3 DNA reads TGTGCCAGTAGTAGTACGGGGGTCGGGAATCAGCCCCAGCATTTT. Amino acid sequence: CASSSTGVGNQPQHF.

In this sample, this clonotype turned up a few times. The J gene is TRBJ1-6, the V gene TRBV5-1; D gene uncertain. Between the trimmed V and J ends, which lost 0 bases and 9 bases, there was a span of 7 bases. The CDR3 is 13 amino acids. Germline V gene lookup returns CDR1 SGHRS and CDR2 YFSETQ. The CDR3 coding sequence is TGCGCCAGCAGCTTGGAGGAAGGTTCACCCCTCCACTTT. This encodes CASSLEEGSPLHF.

The V gene is TRBV18, the J gene TRBJ2-7; 7 bases align to TRBD2. J gave up 0 bases and V 6 bases, and 5 bases lay outside the gene matches. The CDR3 consists of 14 residues. Germline V lookup: CDR1 KGHSH, CDR2 LQKENI. The CDR3 is CASSGGSFSYEQYF. The DNA of the CDR3 is TGTGCCAGCTCGGGCGGGAGCTTCTCCTACGAGCAGTACTTC.

A few counts support this clonotype. This chain joins TRBV11-2 and TRBJ1-1, with a tentative D call TRBD1 (6 bases). Trimming removed 8 bases from V and 10 bases from J, with 20 bases in between. Germline loops: CDR1 SGHAT, CDR2 FQNNGV. CDR3 size: 13 residues. The CDR3 DNA reads as TGTGCCAGCCATGGGGGCGGAACACTGACAGCTTTCTTT. Amino acids: CASHGGGTLTAFF.

The chain couples TRBV28 to TRBJ2-3; 12 bases are shared with TRBD2. Losses at the gene ends were 4 bases for V and 3 bases for J; bases not matched to a gene: 5. The germline gives CDR1 MDHEN, CDR2 SYDVKM. The CDR3 sequence is 16 residues long. CDR3 nucleotides: TGTGCCAGCAGTTCCCGGACTAGCGGGATGACAGATACGCAGTATTTT. Translated, it gives CASSSRTSGMTDTQYF.

This clonotype came up a few times. The V gene is TRBV7-2, the J gene TRBJ2-1, with D unresolved. This CDR3 comprises 12 residues. V gave up 5 bases and J gave up 5 bases, with 7 bases separating them. Per the germline V gene, CDR1 is SGHTA and CDR2 is FQGNSA. The CDR3: CASSIPDNEQFF. The DNA of the CDR3 is TGTGCCAGCAGCATCCCGGACAATGAGCAGTTCTTC.

About this clonotype: Because the CDR3's place on the DNA is in doubt, the DNA is left out and the CDR3 is given as listed by TCRdb. This chain connects TRBV14 to TRBJ2-6; TRBD1, as called in the table, went unchecked against the DNA. The length of the CDR3 is 18 amino acids, counting both ends. CDR1 is SGHDN and CDR2 is FVKESK in the germline V gene. CDR3 residues: CASSQFGQGASGANVLTF.

This chain joins TRBV12-3 or TRBV12-4 and TRBJ2-1; 10 bases agree with TRBD2. This CDR3 contains 16 residues. The ends lost 5 bases at V and 7 bases at J; junction bases unmatched: 11. The CDR3 sequence: CASSPQSGGAPNEQFF. CDR3 coding DNA: TGTGCCAGCAGTCCCCAAAGCGGGGGGGCCCCAAATGAGCAGTTCTTC.

The rearrangement links TRBV20-1 to TRBJ1-4; the D is unclear. Germline V lookup: CDR1 DFQATT, CDR2 SNEGSKA (reference sequence). V shed 0 bases and J shed 8 bases, with 10 bases lying between them. The CDR3 spans 13 residues. CDR3 in DNA: TGCAGTGCTAGAGATGGTACGGAAGAAAAACTGTTTTTT. Amino acid sequence: CSARDGTEEKLFF.

This clonotype was observed a handful of times. Compared with germline, one end of the junction differs, possibly owing to a read error. The gene calls are TRBV6-5 and TRBJ2-5, with 7 bases lining up with TRBD1. The DNA end lines up better with TRBJ2-1; the J call may be wrong. CDR3 size: 16 residues. Germline V gene sequence: CDR1 MNHEY, CDR2 SVGAGI. The CDR3 region has the DNA TGTGCCAGCAGTTACTCGACAGGGATCTCCTACAGTGAGCAGTTCTTC. It translates to CASSYSTGISYSEQFF.

The chain links TRBV15 to TRBJ2-2, with 8 bases matching TRBD2. Looked up from germline, CDR1 is LNHNV and CDR2 is YYDKDF (reference sequence). The length of the CDR3 is 15 residues. The ends lost 9 bases at V and 7 bases at J; junction bases unmatched: 13. The CDR3 bases are TGTGCCACTACCGTACGGGGGGGCGTTGACGGGGAGCTGTTTTTT. It specifies CATTVRGGVDGELFF.